This T cell receptor (beta chain) was captured by sequencing in a study of blood T cell repertoires in COVID-19. Study summary: The United States, Italy and Spain were the sources of the acute and convalescent COVID-19 samples. Sources were T cells, B-cell-depleted T cells, or PBMCs; the material itself was cDNA or gDNA.

As originally analysed: Amplifying reference gene primers gave estimates of nucleated cell counts. The assay was immunoSEQ multiplex PCR, and TCRdb's table has in-frame clones only and misses some. V and J calls and clone size are as listed in that table; D and trimming were resolved from the DNA. The sample comprises about 330,000 clones, approximately 86% of which are singletons, and 9.5% to 10% rests with the top ten. This CDR3 has 16 residues. Per the germline V gene, CDR1 is SGHRS and CDR2 is YFSETQ. Trimming took 6 bases from V and 4 from J, leaving 20 bases between them. Seattle patients were enrolled while actively infected and followed longitudinally.

The sample comprised peripheral blood. This chain connects TRBV5-1 to TRBJ1-3, with D perhaps matching TRBD1 (5 bases). This sequence was found in a man aged 30-40 years with COVID-19, enrolled during active disease. The CDR3 region is CASTVGDLGSGNTIYF. The DNA for the CDR3 is TGCGCCAGCACAGTGGGGGACTTGGGCTCGGGAAACACCATATATTTT.